This TCR beta chain comes out of a study of beta chain features in type 1 diabetes. Points from the study as a whole: The study found moderately but significantly shorter TCRB CDR3s in all four CD4+ subsets of Type 1 diabetes patients.

Expressed TCRB transcripts were sequenced, since all the RNA that had been isolated was reverse transcribed. Data came from immunoSEQ multiplex PCR; TCRdb stores just in-frame clones and leaves some out. The sample lists around 430,000 clones; around 28% were seen once. As to this clone: Its cognate antigen is unknown.

In germline, CDR1 is SGHVS, CDR2 FNYEAQ. Trimming took off 1 base at V and 1 base at J, with 8 bases between the two ends. This CDR3 spans 16 amino acids. Sequenced material: naive CD4+ T cells from blood. The source is a man younger than 35 in good health. The rearrangement uses TRBV7-6 and TRBJ2-6; TRBD1 or TRBD2 may be the D gene (5 bases each). The CDR3: CASSLDWGSGANVLTF. CDR3 coding DNA: TGTGCCAGCAGCTTAGACTGGGGGTCTGGGGCCAACGTCCTGACTTTC. Complete variable domain (other parts from reference TRBV7-6 and TRBJ2-6): GAGVSQSPRYKVTKRGQDVALRCDPISGHVSLYWYRQALGQGPEFLTYFNYEAQQDKSGLPNDRFSAERPEGSISTLTIQRTEQRDSAMYRCASSLDWGSGANVLTFGAGSRLTVL.